The 18 T cell receptor beta chains reported below all come from one sample, sequenced in a study of beta chain features in type 1 diabetes. Of the isolated RNA, all was reverse transcribed, and so the sequenced material was expressed TCRB transcripts. The method was immunoSEQ multiplex PCR; TCRdb's version includes in-frame clones alone and lacks a portion of them. The table lists roughly 380,000 clones, roughly a fifth of them singletons. The sequenced sample consisted of naive CD4+ T cells from blood. The source is a woman under 30 in good health.

The chain combines TRBV25-1 with TRBJ2-5; D remains ambiguous. There are 14 residues in the CDR3. V dropped 3 bases and J dropped 5 bases, with 13 bases sitting between them. Germline CDR1 is MGHDK and CDR2 is SYGVNS. The DNA for the CDR3 is TGTGCCAGCAGTGACTGGGTTGGGCACGAGACCCAGTACTTC. Protein sequence: CASSDWVGHETQYF.

J is TRBJ2-1 and V is TRBV30, with a possible D match to TRBD2 (6 bases). From germline, CDR1 is GTSNPN and CDR2 SVGIG (reference sequence). Deletions cut 5 bases from V and 4 bases from J, with 18 bases between. The CDR3 has 15 amino acids. CDR3 DNA sequence: TGTGCCTGGGGCACGAGGGTGGGAGGTTACAATGAGCAGTTCTTC. This gives the protein CAWGTRVGGYNEQFF.

The chain couples TRBV30 to TRBJ1-5; D gene unclear. This CDR3 is built from 13 residues. Germline V gives CDR1 GTSNPN, CDR2 SVGIG (reference sequence). Deletions cut 2 bases from V and 6 bases from J, with 11 bases between. CDR3 DNA sequence: TGTGCCTGGAGTCTGGCGGAGGGTCAGCCCCAGCATTTT. This gives the protein CAWSLAEGQPQHF.

This chain joins TRBV28 and TRBJ1-2; tentative D call: TRBD1 (6 bases). Trimming removed 10 bases from V and 6 bases from J, with 24 bases in between. The germline V gene has CDR1 MDHEN and CDR2 SYDVKM. The CDR3 runs 15 residues. CDR3 DNA: TGTGCCATACAGGGTGATCTAAGTGGGATGAATGGCTACACCTTC. Translated, it gives CAIQGDLSGMNGYTF.

This chain joins TRBV30 and TRBJ2-5; a possible D gene is TRBD1 (6 bases). With 0 bases removed from V and 0 bases from J, the gap between germline ends came to 14 bases. Germline-derived CDR1 and CDR2 are GTSNPN and SVGIG (reference sequence). This CDR3 has 16 amino acids. CDR3 region: CAWSVGAGRHQETQYF. CDR3 nucleotide sequence: TGTGCCTGGAGTGTGGGGGCAGGAAGACACCAAGAGACCCAGTACTTC.

As to this clone: Other nucleotide sequences in the sample specify the same CDR3. The V call is TRBV30, the J call TRBJ1-5; weak D call: TRBD1 (5 bases). The CDR3 extends over 13 amino acids. With 0 bases removed from V and 2 bases from J, the gap between germline ends came to 5 bases. Germline V gene lookup returns CDR1 GTSNPN and CDR2 SVGIG (reference sequence). The CDR3 region has the DNA TGTGCCTGGAGTGTAGGGGGCAATCAGCCCCAGCATTTT. This translates into CAWSVGGNQPQHF.

The gene calls are TRBV7-2 and TRBJ2-2; unclear D gene. The germline V gene has CDR1 SGHTA and CDR2 FQGNSA. Trimming took off 5 bases at V and 3 bases at J, with 10 bases between the two ends. The CDR3 length is 14 residues. CDR3 protein: CASSPYRDTGELFF. In DNA form, the CDR3 reads TGTGCCAGCAGCCCTTATCGGGACACCGGGGAGCTGTTTTTT.

This chain joins TRBV25-1 and TRBJ2-3, with 14 nucleotides matching TRBD2. V dropped 6 bases and J dropped 6; count of bases not matched to a gene: 8. The germline CDR1 and CDR2 sequences are MGHDK and SYGVNS. CDR3 length: 16 amino acids. The CDR3 nucleotides are TGTGCCAGCAGATCGGGACTAGCGGGAGAGCTTGATACGCAGTATTTT. Translation: CASRSGLAGELDTQYF.

There are many counts of this clone. The V call is TRBV7-2, the J call TRBJ2-3; 7 nucleotides match TRBD2. Germline V gene sequence: CDR1 SGHTA, CDR2 FQGNSA. Losses at the gene ends were 3 bases for V and 4 bases for J; bases not matched to a gene: 1. This CDR3 has 13 amino acids. The CDR3 sequence: CASSFAGADTQYF. CDR3 DNA: TGTGCCAGCAGCTTTGCGGGAGCAGATACGCAGTATTTT.

V gene TRBV7-9 combines with J gene TRBJ2-7, with 9 positions matching TRBD1. After removal of 8 bases from V and 6 bases from J, the junction contained 5 bases not matched to a gene. In germline, CDR1 is SEHNR, CDR2 FQNEAQ (reference sequence). This CDR3 contains 12 residues. The CDR3 reads CASRDREGEQYF. Written as DNA, the CDR3 is TGTGCCAGCCGGGACAGGGAGGGCGAGCAGTACTTC.

The V call is TRBV20-1, the J call TRBJ1-1; D may be TRBD1 (6 bases). CDR3 length: 11 amino acids. CDR1 DFQATT and CDR2 SNEGSKA come from the germline V gene (reference sequence). DNA of the CDR3: TGCAGCCCTGGGGGCTCCAGCTGGGCTTTCTTT. This gives the protein CSPGGSSWAFF.

There are a few counts of this clone. CDR3: CASSRDSFMAFF. CDR3 DNA sequence: TGTGCCAGCAGTCGGGACTCCTTTATGGCTTTCTTT. The V and J genes are TRBV7-9 and TRBJ1-1, with a weak D call TRBD1 (5 bases). The CDR3 sequence is 12 residues long. The V gene's germline CDR1 is SEHNR and CDR2 FQNEAQ (reference sequence). The V end lost 6 bases, the J end lost 11 bases, and 16 bases lay between the germline ends.

This clone was counted a few times. The chain recombines TRBV9 with TRBJ2-2; a weak D match, TRBD2 (6 bases). The CDR3 sequence is 14 residues long. Germline values: CDR1 SGDLS, CDR2 YYNGEE. V lost 4 bases and J 5 bases, leaving 12 bases between the germline ends. CDR3 region: CASSIPGRTGELFF. The CDR3 DNA follows: TGTGCCAGCAGCATACCTGGGAGGACCGGGGAGCTGTTTTTT.

This chain connects TRBV30 to TRBJ2-1; 7 bases agree with TRBD2. This CDR3 comprises 15 residues. Germline CDR1 is GTSNPN and CDR2 is SVGIG (reference sequence). The V and J ends lost 1 base and 7 bases, in that order; junction bases with no gene match: 10. This CDR3 is CAWSAPGLQRNEQFF. CDR3 nucleotides: TGTGCCTGGAGTGCTCCGGGACTACAAAGGAATGAGCAGTTCTTC.

The chain couples TRBV5-1 to TRBJ2-7, with 7 nucleotides matching TRBD1. J lost 2 bases, V lost 0 bases, and 5 bases had no gene match. The CDR3 runs 15 residues. Germline assignment: CDR1 SGHRS and CDR2 YFSETQ. CDR3 sequence reads: CASSLAATGPYEQYF. CDR3 bases: TGCGCCAGCAGCTTGGCCGCGACAGGGCCCTACGAGCAGTACTTC. Full variable domain (outside the CDR3, taken from reference TRBV5-1 and TRBJ2-7): KAGVTQTPRYLIKTRGQQVTLSCSPISGHRSVSWYQQTPGQGLQFLFEYFSETQRNKGNFPGRFSGRQFSNSRSEMNVSTLELGDSALYLCASSLAATGPYEQYFGPGTRLTVT.

This clone was counted only a few times. This rearrangement joins TRBV30 to TRBJ2-7, with 8 bases that match TRBD2. In germline, CDR1 is GTSNPN, CDR2 SVGIG (reference sequence). V dropped 2 bases and J dropped 4; count of bases not matched to a gene: 7. This CDR3 is built from 14 residues. CDR3 sequence reads: CAWSPRGGGYEQYF. CDR3 DNA: TGTGCCTGGAGTCCTCGGGGGGGAGGATACGAGCAGTACTTC.

This clone came up a few times. The chain joins TRBV7-9 to TRBJ1-5, with D tentatively TRBD1 (6 bases). V lost 5 bases to trimming and J lost 4 bases, with 18 bases between them. The CDR3 is 16 amino acids. CDR1 is SEHNR, CDR2 FQNEAQ, per germline (reference sequence). The CDR3 DNA is TGTGCCAGCAGCCACTGGACAGCAAGTTCTAATCAGCCCCAGCATTTT. Its translation is CASSHWTASSNQPQHF. Using reference TRBV7-9 and TRBJ1-5 for the parts outside the CDR3, the full variable domain is DTGVSQNPRHKITKRGQNVTFRCDPISEHNRLYWYRQTLGQGPEFLTYFQNEAQLEKSRLLSDRFSAERPKGSFSTLEIQRTEQGDSAMYLCASSHWTASSNQPQHFGDGTRLSIL.

V and J are TRBV5-1 and TRBJ1-1; perhaps TRBD1 as D (5 bases). V was cut by 2 bases and J by 1 base, with 9 bases left in between. The CDR3 totals 14 residues. CDR1 SGHRS and CDR2 YFSETQ come from the germline V gene. The CDR3 nucleotides are TGCGCCAGCAGCTTTGGACATAAGAACACTGAAGCTTTCTTT. Translation: CASSFGHKNTEAFF.